This T cell receptor beta chain originates from a study of cytomegalovirus exposure and HLA in healthy donors. In the study overall: Early release data held 85 million or so unique TCRs from HLA-typed donors.

The study, taken as a whole, reports: Cytomegalovirus-associated status was assigned to roughly 160 TCR beta chains. The study reported that TCR beta sequences accurately predicted HLA-A and HLA-B alleles in most subjects.

By sample fraction, this clone is medium-sized. No antigen is known for it. Use of 60 Vbeta and 13 Jbeta primers characterized the PCR. The assay was immunoSEQ multiplex PCR, and TCRdb's table has in-frame clones only and misses some. Of 200,000 to 250,000 clones in the sample, roughly 80% were seen once. This sequence was found in a man in his fifties or sixties in good health and CMV-seronegative. The specimen was PBMCs.

The CDR3 is CASSRTTSTGELFF. Written as DNA, the CDR3 is TGTGCCAGCAGTCGTACGACATCCACCGGGGAGCTGTTTTTT. The chain links TRBV6-6 to TRBJ2-2; D call uncertain. Germline loops: CDR1 MNHNY, CDR2 SVGAGI (reference sequence). Trimming removed 5 bases from V and 4 bases from J, with 11 bases in between. The CDR3 sequence is 14 residues long.